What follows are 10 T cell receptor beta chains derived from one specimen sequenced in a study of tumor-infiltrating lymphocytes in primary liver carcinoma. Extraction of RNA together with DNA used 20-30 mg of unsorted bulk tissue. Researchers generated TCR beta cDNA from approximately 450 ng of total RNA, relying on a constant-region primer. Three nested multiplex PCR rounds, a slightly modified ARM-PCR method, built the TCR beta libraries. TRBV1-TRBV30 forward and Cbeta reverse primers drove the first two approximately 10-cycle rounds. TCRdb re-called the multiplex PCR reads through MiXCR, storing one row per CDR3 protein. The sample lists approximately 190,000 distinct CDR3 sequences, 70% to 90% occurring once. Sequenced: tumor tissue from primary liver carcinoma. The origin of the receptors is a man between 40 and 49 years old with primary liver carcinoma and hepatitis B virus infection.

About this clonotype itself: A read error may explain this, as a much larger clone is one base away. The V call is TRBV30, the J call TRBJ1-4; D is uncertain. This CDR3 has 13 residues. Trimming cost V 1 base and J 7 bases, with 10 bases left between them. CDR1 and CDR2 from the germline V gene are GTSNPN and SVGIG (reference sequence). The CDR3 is CAWSGPNGEKLFF. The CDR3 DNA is TGTGCCTGGAGTGGTCCGAACGGTGAAAAACTGTTTTTT.

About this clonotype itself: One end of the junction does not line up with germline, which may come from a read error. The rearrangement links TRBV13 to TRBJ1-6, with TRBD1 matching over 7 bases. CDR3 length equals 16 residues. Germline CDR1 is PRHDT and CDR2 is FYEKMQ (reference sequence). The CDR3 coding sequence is TGTGCCAGCAGCTCACCCGGGGACAGAGGCGATTCTCCCCTCCAGTTT. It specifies CASSSPGDRGDSPLQF.

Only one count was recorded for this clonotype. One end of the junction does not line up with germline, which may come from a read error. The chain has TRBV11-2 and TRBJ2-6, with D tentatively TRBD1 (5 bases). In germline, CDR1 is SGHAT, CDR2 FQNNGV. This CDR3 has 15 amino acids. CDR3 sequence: CATQVPRSGANLLTF. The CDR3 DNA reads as TGTGCCACCCAGGTGCCGCGCTCTGGGGCCAACCTCCTGACTTTC.

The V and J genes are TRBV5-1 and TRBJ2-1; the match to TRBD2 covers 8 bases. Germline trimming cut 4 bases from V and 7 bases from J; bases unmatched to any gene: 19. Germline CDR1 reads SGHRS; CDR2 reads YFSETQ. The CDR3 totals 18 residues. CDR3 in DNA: TGCGCCAGCAGCCCTTTAGGGACTAGTTTACGGGATAGGAATGAGCAGTTCTTC. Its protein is CASSPLGTSLRDRNEQFF.

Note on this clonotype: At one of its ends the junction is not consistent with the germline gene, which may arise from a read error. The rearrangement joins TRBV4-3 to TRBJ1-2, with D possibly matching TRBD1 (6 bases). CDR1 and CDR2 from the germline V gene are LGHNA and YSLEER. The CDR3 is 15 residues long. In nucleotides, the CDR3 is TGCACCAGCAGCCAAGATACGCGGGGGCCTCATGGCTACATCTTC. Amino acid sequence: CTSSQDTRGPHGYIF.

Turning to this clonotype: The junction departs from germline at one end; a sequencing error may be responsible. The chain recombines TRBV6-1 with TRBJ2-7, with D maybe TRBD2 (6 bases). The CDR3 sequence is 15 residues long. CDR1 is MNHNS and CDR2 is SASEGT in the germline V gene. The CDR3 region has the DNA TGTGTCAGCAGTGTTGGGACTGGGGGCTCCTACGAGCAGTACTTC. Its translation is CVSSVGTGGSYEQYF.

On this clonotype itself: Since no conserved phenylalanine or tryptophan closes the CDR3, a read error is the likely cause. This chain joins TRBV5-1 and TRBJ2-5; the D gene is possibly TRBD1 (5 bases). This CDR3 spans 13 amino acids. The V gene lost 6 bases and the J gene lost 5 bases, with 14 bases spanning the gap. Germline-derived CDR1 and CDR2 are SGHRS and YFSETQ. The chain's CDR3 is CASNWQGTETQYL. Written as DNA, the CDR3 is TGCGCCAGCAACTGGCAGGGAACGGAGACCCAGTACTTA.

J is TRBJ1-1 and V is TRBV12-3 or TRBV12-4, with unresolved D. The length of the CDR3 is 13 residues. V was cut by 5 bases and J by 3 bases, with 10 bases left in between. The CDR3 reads CASSVSGDTEAFF. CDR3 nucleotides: TGTGCCAGCAGTGTATCGGGAGACACTGAAGCTTTCTTT.

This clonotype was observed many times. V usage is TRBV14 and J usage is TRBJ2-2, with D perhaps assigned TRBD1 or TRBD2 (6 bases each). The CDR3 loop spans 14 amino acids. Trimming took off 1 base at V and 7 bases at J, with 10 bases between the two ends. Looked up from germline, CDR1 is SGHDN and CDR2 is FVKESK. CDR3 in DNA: TGTGCCAGCAGCCAAGCGGGGGCGGTCGGGGAGCTGTTTTTT. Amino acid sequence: CASSQAGAVGELFF. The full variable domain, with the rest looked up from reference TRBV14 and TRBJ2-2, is EAGVTQFPSHSVIEKGQTVTLRCDPISGHDNLYWYRRVMGKEIKFLLHFVKESKQDESGMPNNRFLAERTGGTYSTLKVQPAELEDSGVYFCASSQAGAVGELFFGEGSRLTVL.

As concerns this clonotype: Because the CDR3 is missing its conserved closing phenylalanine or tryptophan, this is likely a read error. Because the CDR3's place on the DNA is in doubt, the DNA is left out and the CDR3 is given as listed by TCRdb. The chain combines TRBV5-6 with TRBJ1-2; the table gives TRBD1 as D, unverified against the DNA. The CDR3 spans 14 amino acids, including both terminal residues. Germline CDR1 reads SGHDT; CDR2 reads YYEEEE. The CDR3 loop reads CASGPQGANYGYSI.